Listed below are T cell receptor beta chains from one sample, sequenced in a study of blood T cell repertoires in COVID-19. Produced via immunoSEQ multiplex PCR; TCRdb's table is partial and in-frame only. The sample holds over 55,000 clones, more than 75% seen once. Sequencing was carried out using peripheral blood. The receptor set was obtained from a man over 45 with active COVID-19. CDR3s include the opening cysteine and the closing phenylalanine or tryptophan. Each record gives: V gene, J gene, CDR3 length, clone size, D gene, CDR3 DNA, CDR3 protein. D genes are given only for firm matches. Clone size is not always given. Where it is, it says once, few, many or a class for expanded clones.

V: TRBV4-3
J: TRBJ2-1
length: 16
size: -
D: TRBD2
DNA: TGCGCCAGCAGCCAAGATCTAGCGGACCTCTACAATGAGCAGTTCTTC
CDR3: CASSQDLADLYNEQFF

V: TRBV4-1
J: TRBJ2-7
length: 14
size: -
D: -
DNA: TGCGCCAGCAGCCAAGCTAGCCGGTTCTACGAGCAGTACTTC
CDR3: CASSQASRFYEQYF

V: TRBV25-1
J: TRBJ2-7
length: 15
size: -
D: TRBD1
DNA: TGTGCCAGCAGTCCCCAGGACAGGTCGAACTACGAGCAGTACTTC
CDR3: CASSPQDRSNYEQYF

V: TRBV19
J: TRBJ1-5
length: 15
size: -
D: -
DNA: TGTGCCAGTAGTTTCTCAGCGGGCGGCAATCAGCCCCAGCATTTT
CDR3: CASSFSAGGNQPQHF

V: TRBV5-6
J: TRBJ2-1
length: 18
size: -
D: TRBD2
DNA: TGTGCCAGCTTAAGGGGTCCCCTAGCGGGGGGGCCCTACAATGAGCAGTTCTTC
CDR3: CASLRGPLAGGPYNEQFF

V: TRBV24-1
J: TRBJ1-4
length: 16
size: many
D: -
DNA: TGTGCCACCAGTGATTCTCGACGCGGAAGTGGTGAAAAACTGTTTTTT
CDR3: CATSDSRRGSGEKLFF

V: TRBV6-1
J: TRBJ1-1
length: 17
size: once
D: TRBD1
DNA: TGTGCCAGCAGTGAATGGGGGACAGGGGGACTGGACACTGAAGCTTTCTTT
CDR3: CASSEWGTGGLDTEAFF

V: TRBV28
J: TRBJ1-2
length: 15
size: -
D: TRBD1
DNA: TGTGCCACCGCCGGGACAGCCCCTGAGGGGTATGGCTACACCTTC
CDR3: CATAGTAPEGYGYTF

V: TRBV7-8
J: TRBJ2-5
length: 16
size: -
D: TRBD1
DNA: TGTGCCAGCAGCCAATCACAGGGGCTGCCGCATGAGACCCAGTACTTC
CDR3: CASSQSQGLPHETQYF

V: TRBV12-1
J: TRBJ2-7
length: 14
size: -
D: -
DNA: TGTGCCAGCAGCTCTCAGGGGGCGCCCCACGAGCAGTACTTC
CDR3: CASSSQGAPHEQYF

V: TRBV10-3
J: TRBJ2-7
length: 14
size: few
D: -
DNA: TGTGCCATCAGGCGGACGGGAGCTCCCTACGAGCAGTACTTC
CDR3: CAIRRTGAPYEQYF

V: TRBV7-2
J: TRBJ2-5
length: 17
size: -
D: TRBD2
DNA: TGTGCCAGCAGCTTAGGACTCCTGGCGGGGGTTCGAGAGACCCAGTACTTC
CDR3: CASSLGLLAGVRETQYF

V: TRBV7-9
J: TRBJ1-2
length: 14
size: -
D: -
DNA: TGTGCCAGCAGCTTATGGCCAGGCAACTATGGCTACACCTTC
CDR3: CASSLWPGNYGYTF

V: TRBV2
J: TRBJ2-7
length: 11
size: once
D: -
DNA: TGTGCCAGCAGTGGACGACAAGAGCAGTACTTC
CDR3: CASSGRQEQYF

V: TRBV30
J: TRBJ2-1
length: 16
size: once
D: -
DNA: TGTGCCTGGACCACCCCAGGGGTCAGCTCCTACAATGAGCAGTTCTTC
CDR3: CAWTTPGVSSYNEQFF

V: TRBV12-3/TRBV12-4
J: TRBJ1-5
length: 13
size: -
D: -
DNA: TGTGCCAGCACCCTGACAGAGAATCAGCCCCAGCATTTT
CDR3: CASTLTENQPQHF

V: TRBV19
J: TRBJ2-4
length: 12
size: few
D: -
DNA: TGTGCCAGTAGCCCCGGGGAAAACATTCAGTACTTC
CDR3: CASSPGENIQYF